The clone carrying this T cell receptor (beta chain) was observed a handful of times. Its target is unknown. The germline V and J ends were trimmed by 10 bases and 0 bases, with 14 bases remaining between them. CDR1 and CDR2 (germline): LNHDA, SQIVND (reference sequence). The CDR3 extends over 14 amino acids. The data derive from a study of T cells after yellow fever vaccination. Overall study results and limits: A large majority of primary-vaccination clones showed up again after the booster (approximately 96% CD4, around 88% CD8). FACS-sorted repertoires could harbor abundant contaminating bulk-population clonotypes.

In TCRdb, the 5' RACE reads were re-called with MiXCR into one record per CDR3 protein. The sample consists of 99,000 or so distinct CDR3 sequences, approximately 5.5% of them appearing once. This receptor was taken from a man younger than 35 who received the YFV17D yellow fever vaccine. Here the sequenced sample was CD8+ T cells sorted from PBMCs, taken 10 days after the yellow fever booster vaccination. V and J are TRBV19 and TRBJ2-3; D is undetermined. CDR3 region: CAIATEDSTDTQYF. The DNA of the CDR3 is TGTGCCATTGCGACTGAGGATAGCACAGATACGCAGTATTTT.